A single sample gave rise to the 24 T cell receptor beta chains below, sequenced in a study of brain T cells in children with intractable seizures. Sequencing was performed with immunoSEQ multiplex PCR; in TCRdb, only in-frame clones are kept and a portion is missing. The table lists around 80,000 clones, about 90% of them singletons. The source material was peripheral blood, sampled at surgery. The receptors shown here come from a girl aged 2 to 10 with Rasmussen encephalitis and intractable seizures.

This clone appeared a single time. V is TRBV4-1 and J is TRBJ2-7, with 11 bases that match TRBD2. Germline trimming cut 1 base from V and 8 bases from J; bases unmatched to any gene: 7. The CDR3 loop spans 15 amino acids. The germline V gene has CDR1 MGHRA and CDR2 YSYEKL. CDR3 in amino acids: CASSQAKGTSGKQYF. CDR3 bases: TGCGCCAGCAGCCAAGCGAAGGGGACTAGCGGCAAGCAGTACTTC.

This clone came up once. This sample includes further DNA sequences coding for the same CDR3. CDR3 DNA: TGTGCCAGCAGTTTATCCGGGACAGGGCCCTACGAGCAGTACTTC. It is translated as CASSLSGTGPYEQYF. This chain connects TRBV27 to TRBJ2-7; TRBD1 matches 9 bases. The CDR3 is 15 residues long. J lost 2 bases, V lost 0 bases, and 2 bases had no gene match. Germline CDR1 is MNHEY and CDR2 is SMNVEV (reference sequence).

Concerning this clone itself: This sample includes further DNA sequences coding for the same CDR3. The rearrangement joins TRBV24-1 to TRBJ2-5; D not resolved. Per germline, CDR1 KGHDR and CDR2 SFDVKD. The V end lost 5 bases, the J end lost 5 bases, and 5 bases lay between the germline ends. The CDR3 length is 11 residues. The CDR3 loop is CATSVGETQYF. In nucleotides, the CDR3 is TGTGCCACCAGTGTGGGTGAGACCCAGTACTTC.

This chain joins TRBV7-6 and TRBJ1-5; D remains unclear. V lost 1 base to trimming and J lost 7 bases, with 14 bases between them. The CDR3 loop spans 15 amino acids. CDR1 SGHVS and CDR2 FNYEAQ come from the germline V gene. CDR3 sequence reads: CASSLEPGMGQPQHF. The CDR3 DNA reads TGTGCCAGCAGCTTAGAACCGGGGATGGGGCAGCCCCAGCATTTT. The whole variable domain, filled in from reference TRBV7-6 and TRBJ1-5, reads GAGVSQSPRYKVTKRGQDVALRCDPISGHVSLYWYRQALGQGPEFLTYFNYEAQQDKSGLPNDRFSAERPEGSISTLTIQRTEQRDSAMYRCASSLEPGMGQPQHFGDGTRLSIL.

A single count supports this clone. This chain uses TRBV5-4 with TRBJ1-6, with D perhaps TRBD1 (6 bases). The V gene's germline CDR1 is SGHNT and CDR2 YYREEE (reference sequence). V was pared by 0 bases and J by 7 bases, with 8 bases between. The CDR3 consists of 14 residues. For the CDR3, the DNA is TGTGCCAGCAGCTTGGAGGGGGTAAATTCACCCCTCCACTTT. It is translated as CASSLEGVNSPLHF.

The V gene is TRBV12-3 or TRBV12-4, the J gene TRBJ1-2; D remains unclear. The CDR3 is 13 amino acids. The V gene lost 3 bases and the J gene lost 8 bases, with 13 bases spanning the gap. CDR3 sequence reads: CASSFETSWGYTF. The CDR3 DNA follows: TGTGCCAGCAGTTTTGAGACCAGTTGGGGCTACACCTTC.

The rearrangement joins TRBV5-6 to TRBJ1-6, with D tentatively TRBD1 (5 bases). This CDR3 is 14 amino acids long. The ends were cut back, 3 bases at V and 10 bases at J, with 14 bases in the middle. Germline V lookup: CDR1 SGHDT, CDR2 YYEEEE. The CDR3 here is CASSSLPGDSPLHF. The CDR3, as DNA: TGTGCCAGCAGCTCCCTCCCGGGGGACTCACCCCTCCACTTT.

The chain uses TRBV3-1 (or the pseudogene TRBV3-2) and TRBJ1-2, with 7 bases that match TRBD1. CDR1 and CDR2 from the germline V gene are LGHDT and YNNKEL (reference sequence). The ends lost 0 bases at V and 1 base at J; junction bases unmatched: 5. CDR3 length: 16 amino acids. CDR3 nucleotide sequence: TGTGCCAGCAGCCAAGAGGAGACAGGGATTAACTATGGCTACACCTTC. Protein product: CASSQEETGINYGYTF.

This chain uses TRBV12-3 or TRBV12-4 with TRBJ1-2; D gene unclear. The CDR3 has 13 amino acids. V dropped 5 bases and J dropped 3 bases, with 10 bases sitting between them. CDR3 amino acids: CASSQDGYYGYTF. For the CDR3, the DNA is TGTGCCAGCAGTCAAGACGGGTACTATGGCTACACCTTC.

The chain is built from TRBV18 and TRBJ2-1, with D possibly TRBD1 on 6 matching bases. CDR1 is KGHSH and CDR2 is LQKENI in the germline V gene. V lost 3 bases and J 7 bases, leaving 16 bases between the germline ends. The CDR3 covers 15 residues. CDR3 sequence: CASSPTGALANEQFF. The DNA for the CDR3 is TGTGCCAGCTCACCGACAGGCGCCCTGGCGAATGAGCAGTTCTTC.

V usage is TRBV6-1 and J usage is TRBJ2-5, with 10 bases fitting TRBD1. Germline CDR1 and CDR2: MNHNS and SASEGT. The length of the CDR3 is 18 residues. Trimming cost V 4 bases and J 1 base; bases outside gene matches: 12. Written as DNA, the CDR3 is TGTGCCAGCAGTGTCTGGGGACAGGGGCACCAGGCCCAAGAGACCCAGTACTTC. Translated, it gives CASSVWGQGHQAQETQYF.

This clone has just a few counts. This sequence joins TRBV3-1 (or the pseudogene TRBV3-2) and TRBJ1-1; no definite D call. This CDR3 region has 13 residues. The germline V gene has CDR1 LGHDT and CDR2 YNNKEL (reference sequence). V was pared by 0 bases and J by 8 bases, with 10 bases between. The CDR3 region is CASSQDRGIEAFF. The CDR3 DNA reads TGTGCCAGCAGCCAAGATCGGGGAATCGAAGCTTTCTTT.

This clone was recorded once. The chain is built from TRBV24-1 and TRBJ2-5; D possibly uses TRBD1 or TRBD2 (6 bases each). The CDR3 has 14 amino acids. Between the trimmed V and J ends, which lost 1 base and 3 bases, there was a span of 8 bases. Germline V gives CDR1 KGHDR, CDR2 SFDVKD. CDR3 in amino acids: CATSDLRGEETQYF. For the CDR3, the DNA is TGTGCCACCAGTGATTTAAGGGGGGAAGAGACCCAGTACTTC.

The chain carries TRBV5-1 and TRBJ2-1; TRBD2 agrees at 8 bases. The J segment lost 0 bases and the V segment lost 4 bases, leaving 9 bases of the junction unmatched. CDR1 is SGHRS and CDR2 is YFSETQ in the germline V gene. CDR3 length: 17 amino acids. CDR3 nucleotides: TGCGCCAGCAGCGTTACTAGCGGCCCGAGCTCCTACAATGAGCAGTTCTTC. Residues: CASSVTSGPSSYNEQFF.

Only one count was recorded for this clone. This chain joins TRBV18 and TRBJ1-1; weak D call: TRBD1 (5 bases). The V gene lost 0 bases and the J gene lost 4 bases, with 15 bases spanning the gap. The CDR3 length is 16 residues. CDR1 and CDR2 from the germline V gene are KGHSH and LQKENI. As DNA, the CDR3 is TGTGCCAGCTCACCACCGTTTCAGGGAATTAGCACTGAAGCTTTCTTT. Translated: CASSPPFQGISTEAFF.

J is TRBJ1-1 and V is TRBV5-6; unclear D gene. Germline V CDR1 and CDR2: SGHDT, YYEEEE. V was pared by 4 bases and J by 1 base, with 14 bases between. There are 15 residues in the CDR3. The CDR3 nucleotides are TGTGCCAGCAGCCCTCTCATACAGACGAACACTGAAGCTTTCTTT. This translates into CASSPLIQTNTEAFF.

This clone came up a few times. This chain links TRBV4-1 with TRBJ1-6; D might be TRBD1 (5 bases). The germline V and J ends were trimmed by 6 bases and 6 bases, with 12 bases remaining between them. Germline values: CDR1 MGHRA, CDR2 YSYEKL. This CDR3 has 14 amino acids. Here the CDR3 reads CASRGVGTNSPLHF. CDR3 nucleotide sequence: TGCGCCAGCAGAGGGGTGGGGACTAATTCACCCCTCCACTTT.

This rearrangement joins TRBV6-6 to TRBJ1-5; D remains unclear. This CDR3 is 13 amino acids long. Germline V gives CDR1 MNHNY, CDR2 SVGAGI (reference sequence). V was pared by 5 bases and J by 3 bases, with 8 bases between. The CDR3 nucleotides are TGTGCCAGCAGTAAGGGTCCCAATCAGCCCCAGCATTTT. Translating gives CASSKGPNQPQHF.

The CDR3 DNA reads TGTGCCAGCAGTCTAATTAACAGGCGAGAGGCTTTCTTT. This gives the protein CASSLINRREAFF. The V and J genes are TRBV12-3 or TRBV12-4 and TRBJ1-1; D perhaps matches TRBD1 (5 bases). This CDR3 region has 13 residues. The V and J ends lost 5 bases and 11 bases respectively, with 18 bases between them.

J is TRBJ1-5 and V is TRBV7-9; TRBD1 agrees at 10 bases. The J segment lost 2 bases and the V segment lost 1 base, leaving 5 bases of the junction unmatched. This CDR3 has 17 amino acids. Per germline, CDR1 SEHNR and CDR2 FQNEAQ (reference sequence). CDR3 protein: CASSLGGTGVGNQPQHF. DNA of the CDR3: TGTGCCAGCAGCTTAGGAGGGACAGGGGTGGGCAATCAGCCCCAGCATTTT.

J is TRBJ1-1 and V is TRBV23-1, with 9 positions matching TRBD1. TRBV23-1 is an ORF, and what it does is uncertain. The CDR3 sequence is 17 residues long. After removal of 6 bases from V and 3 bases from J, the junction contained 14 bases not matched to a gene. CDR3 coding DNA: TGCGCCAGCAGCCCATTCGACAGGGGGGTATCGGACACTGAAGCTTTCTTT. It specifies CASSPFDRGVSDTEAFF.

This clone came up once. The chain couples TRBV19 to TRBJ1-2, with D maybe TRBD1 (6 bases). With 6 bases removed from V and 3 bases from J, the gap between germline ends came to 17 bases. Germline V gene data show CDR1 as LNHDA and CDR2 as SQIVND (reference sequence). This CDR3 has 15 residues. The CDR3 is CASSKTQGYDYGYTF. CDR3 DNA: TGTGCCAGTAGCAAAACTCAGGGGTATGACTATGGCTACACCTTC.

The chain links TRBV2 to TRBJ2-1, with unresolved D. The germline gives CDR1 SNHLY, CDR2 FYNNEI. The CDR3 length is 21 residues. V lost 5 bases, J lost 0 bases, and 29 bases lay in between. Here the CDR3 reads CASSSRSRQVPALSSYNEQFF. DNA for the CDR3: TGTGCCAGCAGTTCTCGAAGTCGGCAGGTCCCGGCCTTAAGCTCCTACAATGAGCAGTTCTTC.

The CDR3 DNA follows: TGTGCCACCAGCACTCTCGGCGGGAGGAGCACAGATACGCAGTATTTT. It encodes CATSTLGGRSTDTQYF. V gene TRBV15 combines with J gene TRBJ2-3; TRBD2 agrees at 8 bases. The V and J ends lost 4 bases and 0 bases, in that order; junction bases with no gene match: 6. Per the germline V gene, CDR1 is LNHNV and CDR2 is YYDKDF (reference sequence). The length of the CDR3 is 16 residues.